The 28 T cell receptor beta chains presented below share a single source sample, sequenced in a study of blood T cell repertoires in COVID-19. Repertoires were generated with immunoSEQ multiplex PCR, while TCRdb's copy carries only in-frame clones and drops some. The sample carries hundreds of thousands of clones, 90% recorded once. Sequencing was carried out using PBMCs or T cells enriched from blood (not recorded which). All receptors derive from a woman between 18 and 30 years old with acute COVID-19.

The genes are TRBV5-1 and TRBJ1-2; TRBD1 agrees at 7 bases. The trim removed 4 bases at V and 7 bases at J, leaving 13 bases unmatched. Germline assignment: CDR1 SGHRS and CDR2 YFSETQ. This CDR3 has 15 residues. CDR3 bases: TGCGCCAGCAGCGTAGGGACAGCGACGGCGAGTGGCTACACCTTC. Translated: CASSVGTATASGYTF.

This sequence joins TRBV27 and TRBJ1-2; possible D gene TRBD1, 6 bases. Trimming stripped 2 bases from V and 4 bases from J, with 17 bases between. In germline, CDR1 is MNHEY, CDR2 SMNVEV (reference sequence). The CDR3 has 16 amino acids. Written as DNA, the CDR3 is TGTGCCAGCAGTTTAACAGGGCGGCCGGAAACCTATGGCTACACCTTC. It specifies CASSLTGRPETYGYTF.

The chain uses TRBV3-1 (or the pseudogene TRBV3-2) and TRBJ2-7; 9 nucleotides agree with TRBD1. The CDR3 length is 18 residues. Germline V gene data show CDR1 as LGHDT and CDR2 as YNNKEL (reference sequence). Trimming removed 2 bases from V and 4 bases from J; junction bases left unmatched: 15. The CDR3 DNA sequence: TGTGCCAGCAGCCAATGGTCCGATTTGGGGACAGGGTTGTACGAGCAGTACTTC. Its protein product is CASSQWSDLGTGLYEQYF.

The chain uses TRBV28 and TRBJ2-6; D uncertain. Trimming removed 2 bases at V and 0 bases at J, with 8 bases between. The CDR3 is 16 amino acids. Germline V lookup: CDR1 MDHEN, CDR2 SYDVKM. The CDR3 sequence is CASSLASVSGANVLTF. CDR3 in DNA: TGTGCCAGCAGTTTAGCATCAGTCTCTGGGGCCAACGTCCTGACTTTC.

The chain uses TRBV7-8 and TRBJ2-7, with TRBD2 as a possible D gene (5 bases). The germline V gene encodes CDR1 SGHVS and CDR2 FQNEAQ. V was pared by 3 bases and J by 1 base, with 7 bases between. This CDR3 is built from 13 residues. The CDR3 bases are TGTGCCAGCAGCTTCTCGGGGTCCTACGAGCAGTACTTC. Amino acid sequence: CASSFSGSYEQYF.

V gene TRBV19 combines with J gene TRBJ1-1; D not certain. The CDR3 length is 14 residues. V lost 1 base, J lost 2 bases, and 8 bases lay in between. Per germline, CDR1 LNHDA and CDR2 SQIVND (reference sequence). The CDR3 sequence: CASSIVYSNTEAFF. The CDR3 DNA is TGTGCCAGTAGTATAGTGTACAGTAACACTGAAGCTTTCTTT.

The rearrangement joins TRBV2 to TRBJ1-4; 9 positions agree with TRBD1. Looked up from germline, CDR1 is SNHLY and CDR2 is FYNNEI. The CDR3 loop spans 15 amino acids. V was clipped by 6 bases and J by 9 bases; unmatched bases: 11. CDR3 residues: CASSPPGQGPKKLFF. CDR3 nucleotides: TGTGCCAGCAGCCCACCGGGACAGGGTCCCAAAAAACTGTTTTTT. The whole variable domain, filled in from reference TRBV2 and TRBJ1-4, reads EPEVTQTPSHQVTQMGQEVILRCVPISNHLYFYWYRQILGQKVEFLVSFYNNEISEKSEIFDDQFSVERPDGSNFTLKIRSTKLEDSAMYFCASSPPGQGPKKLFFGSGTQLSVL.

This clone was observed a single time. Here the CDR3 reads CASSLRLAGGPNEQFF. CDR3 sequence (DNA): TGTGCCAGCAGCTTGCGACTAGCGGGAGGACCCAATGAGCAGTTCTTC. This chain joins TRBV7-2 and TRBJ2-1, with 13 bases fitting TRBD2. The V and J ends lost 3 bases and 6 bases, in that order; junction bases with no gene match: 5. Germline CDR1 reads SGHTA; CDR2 reads FQGNSA. There are 16 residues in the CDR3.

V and J are TRBV6-5 and TRBJ1-1, with TRBD1 matching 7 bases. This CDR3 region has 14 residues. Germline loops: CDR1 MNHEY, CDR2 SVGAGI. Trimming removed 5 bases from V and 1 base from J; junction bases left unmatched: 4. CDR3 protein: CASSRQGWNTEAFF. CDR3 DNA sequence: TGTGCCAGCAGTAGACAGGGTTGGAACACTGAAGCTTTCTTT.

This rearrangement joins TRBV28 to TRBJ2-7; 7 nucleotides align to TRBD2. Germline-derived CDR1 and CDR2 are MDHEN and SYDVKM. V was pared by 3 bases and J by 3 bases, with 2 bases of the junction left unmatched. This CDR3 contains 13 residues. CDR3 nucleotides: TGTGCCAGCAGTTTGCCTAGCGGCTACGAGCAGTACTTC. Encoded protein: CASSLPSGYEQYF. The variable domain in full, with the rest retrieved from reference TRBV28 and TRBJ2-7, is DVKVTQSSRYLVKRTGEKVFLECVQDMDHENMFWYRQDPGLGLRLIYFSYDVKMKEKGDIPEGYSVSREKKERFSLILESASTNQTSMYLCASSLPSGYEQYFGPGTRLTVT.

J is TRBJ1-5 and V is TRBV3-1 (or the pseudogene TRBV3-2); 8 nucleotides align to TRBD1. CDR3 length equals 16 residues. The V segment lost 1 base and the J segment 7 bases; nucleotides outside the gene matches: 9. CDR1 is LGHDT, CDR2 YNNKEL, per germline (reference sequence). DNA of the CDR3: TGTGCCAGCAGCCAAGGTTCGACAGGGGTGTGGCAGCCCCAGCATTTT. This encodes CASSQGSTGVWQPQHF.

This sequence joins TRBV28 and TRBJ2-7, with a weak D call TRBD2 (5 bases). The CDR3 is made up of 12 amino acids. Between the trimmed V and J ends, which lost 1 base and 8 bases, there was a span of 9 bases. CDR1 and CDR2 from the germline V gene are MDHEN and SYDVKM. The CDR3, as DNA: TGTGCCAGCAGTTTATTGTTAGCGCAGCAGTACTTC. Amino acids: CASSLLLAQQYF. The full variable domain, in which reference TRBV28 and TRBJ2-7 provide the parts outside the CDR3, is DVKVTQSSRYLVKRTGEKVFLECVQDMDHENMFWYRQDPGLGLRLIYFSYDVKMKEKGDIPEGYSVSREKKERFSLILESASTNQTSMYLCASSLLLAQQYFGPGTRLTVT.

V and J are TRBV30 and TRBJ2-2, with TRBD2 matching over 7 bases. CDR3 length: 16 residues. Germline V gives CDR1 GTSNPN, CDR2 SVGIG (reference sequence). Losses at the gene ends were 3 bases for V and 4 bases for J; bases not matched to a gene: 11. CDR3 nucleotides: TGTGCCTGGAGGTTTTGGGGAGGGTTAGGCACCGGGGAGCTGTTTTTT. It specifies CAWRFWGGLGTGELFF.

This clone was recorded only once. The V and J genes are TRBV10-3 and TRBJ2-5, with 16 bases aligning to TRBD2. The junction had 10 bases not matched to a gene; V was cut back by 5 bases and J by 4 bases. The CDR3 runs to 18 residues. Germline-derived CDR1 and CDR2 are ENHRY and SYGVKD. The CDR3 here is CAISSTGTSGRARETQYF. CDR3 bases: TGTGCCATCAGTTCTACCGGGACTAGCGGGAGGGCCCGAGAGACCCAGTACTTC.

Only a few counts were recorded for this clone. This rearrangement joins TRBV7-8 to TRBJ1-2; D might be TRBD1 (6 bases). The CDR3 runs 14 residues. CDR1 and CDR2 from the germline V gene are SGHVS and FQNEAQ. Trimming shortened V by 2 bases and J by 5 bases, and 12 bases separated the two germline ends. The CDR3 spells CASSLSTGGYGYTF. CDR3 nucleotides: TGTGCCAGCAGCTTATCGACAGGAGGATATGGCTACACCTTC.

The J gene is TRBJ2-3, the V gene TRBV7-8; TRBD1 matches at 9 bases. The CDR3 loop spans 16 amino acids. The trim removed 3 bases at V and 1 base at J, leaving 5 bases unmatched. The germline gives CDR1 SGHVS, CDR2 FQNEAQ. The CDR3 here is CASSLRDRVRTDTQYF. As DNA, the CDR3 is TGTGCCAGCAGCTTGAGGGACAGGGTGCGCACAGATACGCAGTATTTT.

The chain employs TRBV28 and TRBJ2-1; the D is unclear. With 3 bases removed from V and 0 bases from J, the gap between germline ends came to 9 bases. The V gene's germline CDR1 is MDHEN and CDR2 SYDVKM. CDR3 length: 15 amino acids. The CDR3 sequence: CASSFVRSSYNEQFF. In DNA form, the CDR3 reads TGTGCCAGCAGTTTTGTGAGGAGCTCCTACAATGAGCAGTTCTTC.

The V gene is TRBV29-1, the J gene TRBJ2-6; perhaps TRBD2 as D (5 bases). CDR3 length: 18 amino acids. The ends were cut back, 4 bases at V and 0 bases at J, with 19 bases in the middle. CDR1 and CDR2 (germline): SQVTM, ANQGSEA. DNA of the CDR3: TGCAGCGTTGTTTGGGCGTCAGATACTAGCTCTGGGGCCAACGTCCTGACTTTC. Protein: CSVVWASDTSSGANVLTF.

This chain connects TRBV6-1 to TRBJ2-7; 14 nucleotides line up with TRBD2. The CDR3 is made up of 20 amino acids. V gave up 1 base and J gave up 1 base; unmatched junction bases: 12. CDR1 and CDR2 (germline): MNHNS, SASEGT. The CDR3 reads CASSEVAMVGTSGSSYEQYF. Here the CDR3 DNA reads TGTGCCAGCAGTGAAGTCGCGATGGTAGGGACTAGCGGGAGTTCCTACGAGCAGTACTTC.

The rearrangement uses TRBV5-1 and TRBJ1-1, with a weak D call TRBD1 (5 bases). The CDR3 runs 15 residues. Trimming shortened V by 4 bases and J by 6 bases, and 19 bases separated the two germline ends. From germline, CDR1 is SGHRS and CDR2 YFSETQ. CDR3 coding DNA: TGCGCCAGCAGCCCCGACGGCAGGGCTGACGCTGAAGCTTTCTTT. Translating it yields CASSPDGRADAEAFF.

The chain couples TRBV5-1 to TRBJ2-7, with unresolved D. The CDR3 extends over 12 amino acids. CDR1 is SGHRS, CDR2 YFSETQ, per germline. V lost 3 bases to trimming and J lost 1 base, with 5 bases between them. CDR3 protein: CASSSSSYEQYF. The CDR3 DNA sequence: TGCGCCAGCAGCTCCAGTTCCTACGAGCAGTACTTC.

This clone showed up just once. The gene calls are TRBV24-1 and TRBJ1-1; 8 bases are shared with TRBD1. The CDR3 spans 15 residues. Germline V gene data show CDR1 as KGHDR and CDR2 as SFDVKD. Trimming removed 4 bases from V and 3 bases from J; junction bases left unmatched: 6. CDR3 nucleotides: TGTGCCACCAGTGACCAGGACAGGGCTGACACTGAAGCTTTCTTT. It specifies CATSDQDRADTEAFF.

This chain uses TRBV14 with TRBJ2-3, with D tentatively TRBD2 (5 bases). The V end was cut by 2 bases, the J end by 4 bases, with 10 bases between. This CDR3 comprises 14 residues. Per the germline V gene, CDR1 is SGHDN and CDR2 is FVKESK. CDR3 bases: TGTGCCAGCAGCCAACAACTAGGAGCAGATACGCAGTATTTT. This codes for CASSQQLGADTQYF. The full variable domain, rest sourced from reference TRBV14 and TRBJ2-3, is EAGVTQFPSHSVIEKGQTVTLRCDPISGHDNLYWYRRVMGKEIKFLLHFVKESKQDESGMPNNRFLAERTGGTYSTLKVQPAELEDSGVYFCASSQQLGADTQYFGPGTRLTVL.

This clone was counted a few times. The chain employs TRBV10-3 and TRBJ2-1; 9 bases are shared with TRBD2. The length of the CDR3 is 14 residues. Germline lookup yields CDR1 ENHRY and CDR2 SYGVKD. Unmatched junction bases numbered 7, after V lost 6 bases and J lost 7 bases. This CDR3 is CAIRAASGINEQFF. For the CDR3, the DNA is TGTGCCATCAGAGCCGCTAGCGGGATTAATGAGCAGTTCTTC.

For this clone: At one boundary the junction diverges from the germline segment, which might be a read error. The chain links TRBV7-2 to TRBJ2-5; TRBD2 matches at 11 bases. The CDR3 extends over 17 amino acids. Per the germline V gene, CDR1 is SGHTA and CDR2 is FQGNSA. CDR3 protein: CASSSLRLAGIQEAQYF. CDR3 nucleotide sequence: TGTGCCAGCAGCTCCCTCCGACTAGCGGGAATCCAAGAGGCCCAGTACTTC. The complete variable domain, with remaining parts taken from reference TRBV7-2 and TRBJ2-5, reads GAGVSQSPSNKVTEKGKDVELRCDPISGHTALYWYRQSLGQGLEFLIYFQGNSAPDKSGLPSDRFSAERTGGSVSTLTIQRTQQEDSAVYLCASSSLRLAGIQEAQYFGPGTRLLVL.

This chain joins TRBV24-1 and TRBJ2-1, with D tentatively TRBD2 (7 bases). V lost 9 bases to trimming and J lost 5 bases, with 13 bases between them. Germline CDR1 is KGHDR and CDR2 is SFDVKD. This CDR3 comprises 13 residues. The CDR3 loop is CATRGGVNNEQFF. CDR3 DNA: TGTGCCACCCGAGGGGGGGTTAACAATGAGCAGTTCTTC.

The CDR3 sequence: CASSLHLAGPYEQYF. DNA of the CDR3: TGTGCCAGCAGTTTACACCTAGCGGGTCCCTACGAGCAGTACTTC. This chain connects TRBV27 to TRBJ2-7; 8 bases match TRBD2. Per germline, CDR1 MNHEY and CDR2 SMNVEV (reference sequence). The CDR3 has 15 amino acids. V dropped 2 bases and J dropped 2; count of bases not matched to a gene: 5.

The chain recombines TRBV30 with TRBJ2-7; 10 bases match TRBD2. With V trimmed by 2 bases and J by 2 bases, 3 bases remained unmatched. Germline loops: CDR1 GTSNPN, CDR2 SVGIG (reference sequence). This CDR3 contains 14 residues. The CDR3 DNA is TGTGCCTGGAGTAGCGGGAGGGCCCCCTACGAGCAGTACTTC. Amino acid sequence: CAWSSGRAPYEQYF.